This is a list of T cell receptor beta chains from one sample in a study of T cell changes during pregnancy in multiple sclerosis. TCRdb's table, derived via immunoSEQ multiplex PCR, lists solely in-frame clones and lacks some. The repertoire holds tens of thousands of clones, 75% to 90% seen once, with 4.5% in the top ten. Sequenced material: CD8+ T cells from peripheral blood mononuclear cells, taken after pregnancy. All receptors derive from a female donor with multiple sclerosis, enrolled in a pregnancy study. Each CDR3 is given with its conserved first and last residue. The D gene is left open where the match is weak. Rows give clone size only sometimes, using once, few, many, or a class for an expanded clone.

NA | TRBJ2-1 | NA | TRBV4-3 | 16 | TGCGCCAGCAGCCAAGATACCGCAGGTCCCTACAATGAGCAGTTCTTC | CASSQDTAGPYNEQFF
NA | TRBJ1-1 | NA | TRBV7-9 | 12 | TGTGCCAGCAGCTTAGTCGGTCGGGAAGCTTTCTTT | CASSLVGREAFF
NA | TRBJ1-1 | NA | TRBV9 | 14 | TGTGCCAGCAGCGTAGGGGCCCTGGACACTGAAGCTTTCTTT | CASSVGALDTEAFF
NA | TRBJ2-2 | NA | TRBV30 | 12 | TGTGCCTGCCTAGAGAACACCGGGGAGCTGTTTTTT | CACLENTGELFF
TRBD1 | TRBJ2-7 | NA | TRBV6-4 | 15 | TGTGCCAGCAGTGAAGGGGGCGACGGGGTCCGGGGGCAGTACTTC | CASSEGGDGVRGQYF
TRBD1 | TRBJ1-5 | NA | TRBV10-1 | 15 | TGCGCCAGCAGTGAGGGCAGGGGGCTCGTTCAGCCCCAGCATTTT | CASSEGRGLVQPQHF
TRBD2 | TRBJ2-5 | once | TRBV9 | 15 | TGTGCCAGCAGCGTAGGCGGGGGGGCCTCAGAGACCCAGTACTTC | CASSVGGGASETQYF
NA | TRBJ1-6 | NA | TRBV27 | 15 | TGTGCCAGCAGTTTATGGGCGGGAAAGGATTCACCCCTCCACTTT | CASSLWAGKDSPLHF
NA | TRBJ1-5 | NA | TRBV7-2 | 16 | TGTGCCAGCAGCCAAGGGCAGGGTAAAGGCAATCAGCCCCAGCATTTT | CASSQGQGKGNQPQHF
NA | TRBJ2-7 | NA | TRBV29-1 | 13 | TGCAGCGTTCTCACAGGGAGCTCCTACGAGCAGTACTTC | CSVLTGSSYEQYF
TRBD2 | TRBJ2-5 | NA | TRBV7-2 | 16 | TGTGCCAGCAGCTCCCTAGCGGGGGGCCCCGGCGGGACCCAGTACTTC | CASSSLAGGPGGTQYF
NA | TRBJ1-2 | NA | TRBV9 | 14 | TGTGCCAGCAGCGTCGGGGGAGCGGACTATGGCTACACCTTC | CASSVGGADYGYTF
TRBD1 | TRBJ2-1 | once | TRBV4-3 | 16 | TGCGCCAGCAGCCAAGATGAGGGGACAGGAGGCAATGAGCAGTTCTTC | CASSQDEGTGGNEQFF
TRBD1 | TRBJ2-1 | NA | TRBV27 | 14 | TGTGCCAGCACCTTAGGACAGGGGCCCAATGAGCAGTTCTTC | CASTLGQGPNEQFF
TRBD1 | TRBJ2-7 | NA | TRBV9 | 15 | TGTGCCAGCAGCGCCACGGGACAGGGAGGAAACGAGCAGTACTTC | CASSATGQGGNEQYF
NA | TRBJ2-7 | once | TRBV4-3 | 12 | TGCGCCAGCTCGGCCGGAGCCTACGAGCAGTACTTC | CASSAGAYEQYF
NA | TRBJ1-1 | NA | TRBV4-1 | 14 | TGCGCCAGCAGCCAAGATCGGTCGGGGACTGAAGCTTTCTTT | CASSQDRSGTEAFF
NA | TRBJ1-2 | NA | TRBV7-9 | 13 | TGTGCCAGCAGCCCCGGGGGGACAAATGGCTACACCTTC | CASSPGGTNGYTF
TRBD1 | TRBJ1-2 | NA | TRBV19 | 14 | TGTGCCAGTAGTTCCGGGACAGGGGGCTTTGGCTACACCTTC | CASSSGTGGFGYTF
NA | TRBJ2-6 | NA | TRBV6-1 | 14 | TGTGCCAGCAGTGAAGCTAGTGGGGCCAACGTCCTGACTTTC | CASSEASGANVLTF
NA | TRBJ2-2 | NA | TRBV5-1 | 14 | TGCGCCAGCACCTCGGGGGTTAGCACCGGGGAGCTGTTTTTT | CASTSGVSTGELFF
NA | TRBJ1-2 | NA | TRBV5-6 | 16 | TGTGCCAGCAGTGGAGCCCCCCCGGGGTACCACCATGGCTACACCTTC | CASSGAPPGYHHGYTF
NA | TRBJ1-2 | NA | TRBV6-1 | 13 | TGTGCCAGCAGTGAACTCCTTTACTATGGCTACACCTTC | CASSELLYYGYTF
TRBD1 | TRBJ1-2 | NA | TRBV30 | 13 | TGTGCCTGGATAACCGGGACAGACTATGGCTACACCTTC | CAWITGTDYGYTF
NA | TRBJ2-2 | once | TRBV11-3 | 17 | TGTGCCAGCAGCTTAGATATGGGTGCAGGCCTTACCGGGGAGCTGTTTTTT | CASSLDMGAGLTGELFF
TRBD2 | TRBJ2-5 | NA | TRBV5-1 | 17 | TGCGCCAGCAGACCTCCGACTAGCGGGGGAGGACAAGAGACCCAGTACTTC | CASRPPTSGGGQETQYF
NA | TRBJ1-1 | NA | TRBV9 | 15 | TGTGCCAGCAGCGTGGGGACTTATACGGACACTGAAGCTTTCTTT | CASSVGTYTDTEAFF
NA | TRBJ1-6 | NA | TRBV9 | 19 | TGTGCCAGCAGCGGCCGGGACACCCTAGGGAGCTCCTATAATTCACCCCTCCACTTT | CASSGRDTLGSSYNSPLHF
TRBD2 | TRBJ2-3 | NA | TRBV11-2 | 16 | TGTGCCAGCAGCTTCCCTGGCGGGGGTGGCACAGATACGCAGTATTTT | CASSFPGGGGTDTQYF
NA | TRBJ1-2 | NA | TRBV7-2 | 15 | TGTGCCAGCAGTTTGAGTCCCGGGGGGCCGGGTGGCTACACCTTC | CASSLSPGGPGGYTF
NA | TRBJ1-1 | NA | TRBV19 | 16 | TGTGCCAGTAGTATAGCCTTACAGGAAAACGGCATTGAAGCTTTCTTT | CASSIALQENGIEAFF
NA | TRBJ1-3 | once | TRBV9 | 16 | TGTGCCAGCAGCGGCGGACTTTCGAGCTCTGGAAACACCATATATTTT | CASSGGLSSSGNTIYF
TRBD1 | TRBJ1-2 | NA | TRBV27 | 13 | TGTGCCAGCACCGCCGGGACAGGGCTCAGCTACACCTTC | CASTAGTGLSYTF
TRBD2 | TRBJ2-5 | once | TRBV4-2 | 16 | TGTGCCAGCAGCCAAGGAGGGGGACTAGCGGGGGAGACCCAGTACTTC | CASSQGGGLAGETQYF
NA | TRBJ2-1 | once | TRBV7-3 | 15 | TGTGCCAGCAGCCTCAGTTCACGCTCCTACAATGAGCAGTTCTTC | CASSLSSRSYNEQFF
NA | TRBJ1-5 | once | TRBV10-1 | 14 | TGCGCCGACCCGGTGGGGCAGCGCAATCAGCCCCAGCATTTT | CADPVGQRNQPQHF
NA | TRBJ2-3 | many | TRBV9 | 12 | TGTGCCAGCAGCGTAGAGAGGGATACGCAGTATTTT | CASSVERDTQYF
NA | TRBJ1-1 | once | TRBV27 | 15 | TGTGCCAGCAGTCCCCAAATACACAGAGACACTGAAGCTTTCTTT | CASSPQIHRDTEAFF
NA | TRBJ1-1 | NA | TRBV21-1 | 13 | TGTGCCAGGAGCTCAGGGATGAACACTGAAGCTTTCTTT | CARSSGMNTEAFF
NA | TRBJ1-5 | NA | TRBV5-8 | 17 | TGTGCCAGCAGCCCGGACCTCCCGGGGGTGATGTCGCAGCCCCAGCATTTT | CASSPDLPGVMSQPQHF
NA | TRBJ1-2 | NA | TRBV7-8 | 14 | TGTGCCAGCAGCCCCCCCCGTAGGCAGGATGGCTACACCTTC | CASSPPRRQDGYTF
NA | TRBJ1-6 | NA | TRBV7-9 | 15 | TGTGCCAGCAGCTTAATTCGTATCTATAATTCACCCCTCCACTTT | CASSLIRIYNSPLHF
TRBD2 | TRBJ2-1 | NA | TRBV28 | 16 | TGTGCCAGCAGTTCGTCTAGCGGGCCCTCCTACAATGAGCAGTTCTTC | CASSSSSGPSYNEQFF
NA | TRBJ2-7 | NA | TRBV5-4 | 11 | TGTGCCAGCAGCAACACTAGCGAGCAGTACTTC | CASSNTSEQYF
NA | TRBJ2-7 | once | TRBV7-2 | 15 | TGTGCCAGCAGGCCCACTGGGGGCCCCACCTACGAGCAGTACTTC | CASRPTGGPTYEQYF